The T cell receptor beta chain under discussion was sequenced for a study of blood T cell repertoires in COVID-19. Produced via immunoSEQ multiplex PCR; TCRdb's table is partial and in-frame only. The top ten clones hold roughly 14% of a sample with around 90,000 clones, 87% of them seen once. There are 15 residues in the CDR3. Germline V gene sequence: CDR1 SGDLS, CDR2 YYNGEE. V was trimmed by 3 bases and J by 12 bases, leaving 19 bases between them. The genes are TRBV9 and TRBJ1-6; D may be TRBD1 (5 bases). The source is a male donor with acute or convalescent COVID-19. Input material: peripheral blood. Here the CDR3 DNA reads TGTGCCAGCAGCGATGGGGCAGGGAAATATGAACCCCTCCACTTT. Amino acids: CASSDGAGKYEPLHF.